This is a list of T cell receptor beta chains from one sample in a study of beta chain features in type 1 diabetes. Some clones are missing from TCRdb's copy, which holds only in-frame ones; the method was immunoSEQ multiplex PCR. The table has 350,000 to 450,000 clones, about 15% seen once. Sequencing input: naive CD4+ T cells from blood. Every receptor here comes from a man aged 25 to 45 in good health. Both conserved end residues are part of each CDR3. Fields, in order: D gene, V gene, clone size, CDR3 length, J gene, CDR3 DNA, CDR3 protein. A D gene is named only where the DNA matches it firmly. Clone sizes are given selectively: once, few, many, or a class where the clone is expanded.

>-|TRBV4-3|-|15|TRBJ2-7
TGCGCCAGCAGCCTGAATTTAGGGTTAGCCTACGAGCAGTACTTC
CASSLNLGLAYEQYF
>-|TRBV7-2|few|11|TRBJ2-1
TGTGCCAGCAGCTTAGGGGTTAAGCAGTTCTTC
CASSLGVKQFF
>-|TRBV6-8|-|10|TRBJ2-5
TGTGCCAGCAGCACTAAGACCCAGTACTTC
CASSTKTQYF
>-|TRBV9|few|14|TRBJ2-3
TGTGCCAGCAGCATCCTGGGGGGAACAGATACGCAGTATTTT
CASSILGGTDTQYF
>-|TRBV25-1|-|18|TRBJ1-1
TGTGCCAGCAGTGAATCTCAGGGATTATCTCACGCGAACACTGAAGCTTTCTTT
CASSESQGLSHANTEAFF
>-|TRBV5-1|-|12|TRBJ2-3
TGCGCCAGCAGCTTCTCTACAGATACGCAGTATTTT
CASSFSTDTQYF
>TRBD2|TRBV7-2|few|15|TRBJ2-1
TGTGCCAGCAGCTTACAACTAGCGGGAGACAATGAGCAGTTCTTC
CASSLQLAGDNEQFF
>-|TRBV30|few|12|TRBJ1-3
TGTGCCTGGAGTGTAAGGGGAAACACCATATATTTT
CAWSVRGNTIYF
>-|TRBV29-1|few|12|TRBJ1-1
TGCAGCGGTACAGGGTTCAACACTGAAGCTTTCTTT
CSGTGFNTEAFF
>-|TRBV29-1|many|11|TRBJ1-1
TGCAGCGTTGAAACGGGGTTCGAAGCTTTCTTT
CSVETGFEAFF
>-|TRBV18|few|14|TRBJ1-1
TGTGCCAGCTCACCACCGAGTTTGGACACTGAAGCTTTCTTT
CASSPPSLDTEAFF
>-|TRBV11-2|-|14|TRBJ2-5
TGTGCCAGCAGCTTATTTGAGGGGGTGGAGACCCAGTACTTC
CASSLFEGVETQYF
>-|TRBV29-1|-|13|TRBJ1-1
TGCAGCGTTGAAGGGACCCTTAGTCAACAAGCTTTCTTT
CSVEGTLSQQAFF
>-|TRBV6-5|-|13|TRBJ2-1
TGTGCCAGCAGTTACTCGCGGGGCGGGGAGCAGTTCTTC
CASSYSRGGEQFF
>TRBD1|TRBV2|-|15|TRBJ2-1
TGTGCCAGCAGTGCGGACAGGGGCGCCTACAATGAGCAGTTCTTC
CASSADRGAYNEQFF
>TRBD2|TRBV7-9|few|15|TRBJ2-3
TGTGCCAGCACCTTACGCGGCGGGAGAGGAGATACGCAGTATTTT
CASTLRGGRGDTQYF
>-|TRBV7-7|-|15|TRBJ1-2
TGTGCCAGCAGCTTAGATGAAGGTCCCGACTATGGCTACACCTTC
CASSLDEGPDYGYTF
>-|TRBV9|-|13|TRBJ2-2
TGTGCCAGCAGCGTCGATAGCGCCGGGGAGCTGTTTTTT
CASSVDSAGELFF
>-|TRBV18|-|13|TRBJ2-3
TGTGCCAGCTCACCTAAAGGCGCAGATACGCAGTATTTT
CASSPKGADTQYF
>-|TRBV29-1|-|13|TRBJ1-4
TGCAGCGTTGAAGGAGGCCGGGGTAGGAAACTGTTTTTT
CSVEGGRGRKLFF
>-|TRBV10-3|few|16|TRBJ2-2
TGTGCCATCAGTACTCAGGGGAATAGCGACACCGGGGAGCTGTTTTTT
CAISTQGNSDTGELFF
>-|TRBV11-2|-|14|TRBJ2-7
TGTGCCAGCAGCTTGTCGGACGGCTCCTACGAGCAGTACTTC
CASSLSDGSYEQYF
>-|TRBV30|-|14|TRBJ1-1
TGTGCCTGGAGTCCCTCCCGGGCCTACACTGAAGCTTTCTTT
CAWSPSRAYTEAFF
>-|TRBV6-1|-|13|TRBJ2-5
TGTGCCAGCAGTCAGCAGCGGCAAGAGACCCAGTACTTC
CASSQQRQETQYF
>-|TRBV6-1|few|13|TRBJ2-7
TGTGCCAGCAGTGAAGGGTCCGTAGGCGAGCAGTACTTC
CASSEGSVGEQYF
>-|TRBV11-3|-|14|TRBJ2-6
TGTGCCAGCAACATTAAATCTGGGGCCAACGTCCTGACTTTC
CASNIKSGANVLTF
>-|TRBV18|few|15|TRBJ2-7
TGTGCCAGCTCACCAAACAGGGTCAAGGCTTACGAGCAGTACTTC
CASSPNRVKAYEQYF
>TRBD1|TRBV7-9|-|14|TRBJ1-2
TGTGCCAGCAGCTTACCAGGGGGCGAATATGGCTACACCTTC
CASSLPGGEYGYTF
>-|TRBV7-2|few|13|TRBJ1-6
TGTGCCAGCAGCCCGCGGATTGGTTCACCCCTCCACTTT
CASSPRIGSPLHF
>-|TRBV10-1|-|12|TRBJ2-3
TGCGCCAGCAGTGAGTCCACAGATACGCAGTATTTT
CASSESTDTQYF
>TRBD1|TRBV7-9|-|13|TRBJ2-5
TGTGCCAGCAGCCCGACAGGGTTCGAGGCCCAGTACTTC
CASSPTGFEAQYF
>TRBD1|TRBV19|-|14|TRBJ1-1
TGTGCCAGTAGTATCCGGGACAGGAACACTGAAGCTTTCTTT
CASSIRDRNTEAFF
>TRBD1|TRBV4-3|-|15|TRBJ1-2
TGCGCCAGCAGCCAAGAGGGACAGTGGTTGAGAGGCTACACCTTC
CASSQEGQWLRGYTF
>-|TRBV18|few|14|TRBJ1-1
TGTGCCAGCTCAGGACAGATTTTGAACACTGAAGCTTTCTTT
CASSGQILNTEAFF
>-|TRBV5-6|few|18|TRBJ1-1
TGTGCCAGCAGCTTGGAAGGGTTTTCAGGAAACGGGAACACTGAAGCTTTCTTT
CASSLEGFSGNGNTEAFF
>-|TRBV14|few|11|TRBJ2-7
TGTGCCAGCAGCCAATTTCACGAGCAGTACTTC
CASSQFHEQYF
>-|TRBV23-1|few|15|TRBJ1-1
TGCGCCAGCAGTCCCCCATGGCTTGGCGACACTGAAGCTTTCTTT
CASSPPWLGDTEAFF
>TRBD2|TRBV9|few|16|TRBJ2-3
TGTGCCAGCGCCCCTGGAGAGCGGGGGGGCCTGGATACGCAGTATTTT
CASAPGERGGLDTQYF
>-|TRBV12-2|few|16|TRBJ2-5
TGTGCAAGTCGCTTGAATCTAGCGGGAGATCTGAAGACCCAGTACTTC
CASRLNLAGDLKTQYF
>-|TRBV29-1|few|13|TRBJ1-3
TGCAGCGTTGCCGGGGCGCGTGGAAACACCATATATTTT
CSVAGARGNTIYF
>-|TRBV5-6|few|14|TRBJ2-5
TGTGCCAGCAGCTTGCTGGGGACGCCAGAGACCCAGTACTTC
CASSLLGTPETQYF